This T cell receptor beta chain derives from a study of shared clonotypes between healthy human individuals. Study at large: Researchers assigned three CD4 naive, three CD4 memory, two CD8 naive and one CD8 memory plate to each donor. The study, taken as a whole, reports: When compared with the clonotypes that were shared by all four sorted-subset donors, the non-shared clonotypes turned out to have lower generation probabilities.

Only in-frame clones appear in the TCRdb table, and some are missing; sequencing was by immunoSEQ multiplex PCR. In the table there are some 1.1 million clones, roughly 77% of which are singletons. In its sample, this clone was seen once. As yet, its antigen is unknown. Trimming pared 5 bases from V and 6 bases from J, leaving 13 bases between. The CDR3 extends over 13 amino acids. Germline CDR1 reads MNHNS; CDR2 reads SASEGT. The specimen sequenced was memory CD4+ T cells from PBMCs. Described subset: CD45RA-negative fraction. The J gene is TRBJ1-2, the V gene TRBV6-1; perhaps TRBD1 as D (5 bases). The clonotype comes from a man younger than 30 in good health. Some clones in this sample may be carry-over from other donors' samples. The CDR3 DNA sequence: TGTGCCAGCAGTTCGCAGGGCGGCGATGGCTACACCTTC. This codes for CASSSQGGDGYTF.